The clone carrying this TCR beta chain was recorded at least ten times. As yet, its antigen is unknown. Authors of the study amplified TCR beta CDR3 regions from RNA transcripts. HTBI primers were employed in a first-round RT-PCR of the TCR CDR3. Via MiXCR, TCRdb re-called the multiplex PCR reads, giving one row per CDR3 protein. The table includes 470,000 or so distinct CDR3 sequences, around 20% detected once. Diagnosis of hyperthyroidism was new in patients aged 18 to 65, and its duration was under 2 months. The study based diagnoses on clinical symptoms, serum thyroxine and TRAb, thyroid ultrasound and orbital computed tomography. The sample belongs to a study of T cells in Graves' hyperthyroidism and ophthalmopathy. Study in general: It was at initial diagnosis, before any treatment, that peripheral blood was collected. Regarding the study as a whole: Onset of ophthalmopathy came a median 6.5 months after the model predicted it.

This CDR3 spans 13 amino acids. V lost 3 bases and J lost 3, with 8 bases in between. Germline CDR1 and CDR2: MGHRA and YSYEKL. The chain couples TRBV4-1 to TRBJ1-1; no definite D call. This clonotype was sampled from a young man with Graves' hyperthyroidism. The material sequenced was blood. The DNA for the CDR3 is TGCGCCAGCAGCCAGCTGCCGTACACTGAAGCTTTCTTT. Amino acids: CASSQLPYTEAFF.